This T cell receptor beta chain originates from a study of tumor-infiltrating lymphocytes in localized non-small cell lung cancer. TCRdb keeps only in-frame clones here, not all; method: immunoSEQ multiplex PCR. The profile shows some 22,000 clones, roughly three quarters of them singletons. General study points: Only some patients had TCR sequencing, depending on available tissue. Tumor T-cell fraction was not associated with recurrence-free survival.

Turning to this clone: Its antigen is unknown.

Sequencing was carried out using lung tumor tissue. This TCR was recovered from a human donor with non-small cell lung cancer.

As DNA, the CDR3 is TGTGCCAGCAGGCCCGGGACAGGACGTGGCTATGGCTACACCTTC. Protein sequence: CASRPGTGRGYGYTF. The chain has TRBV2 and TRBJ1-2; 8 bases align to TRBD1. The ends lost 6 bases at V and 4 bases at J; junction bases unmatched: 10. The CDR3 runs to 15 residues. CDR1 SNHLY and CDR2 FYNNEI come from the germline V gene.